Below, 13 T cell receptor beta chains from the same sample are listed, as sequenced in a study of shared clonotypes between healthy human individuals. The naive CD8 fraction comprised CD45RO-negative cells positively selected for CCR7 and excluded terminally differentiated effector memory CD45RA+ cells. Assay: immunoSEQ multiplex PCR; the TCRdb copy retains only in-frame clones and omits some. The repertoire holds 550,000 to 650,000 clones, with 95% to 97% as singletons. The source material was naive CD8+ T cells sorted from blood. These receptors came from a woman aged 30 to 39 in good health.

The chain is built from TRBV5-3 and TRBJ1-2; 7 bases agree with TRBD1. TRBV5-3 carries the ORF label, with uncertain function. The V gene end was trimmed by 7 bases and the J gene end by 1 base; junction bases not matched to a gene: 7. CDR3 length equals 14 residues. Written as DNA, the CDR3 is TGTGCCAGAGGGACAGAAACATGTAACTATGGCTACACCTTC. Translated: CARGTETCNYGYTF.

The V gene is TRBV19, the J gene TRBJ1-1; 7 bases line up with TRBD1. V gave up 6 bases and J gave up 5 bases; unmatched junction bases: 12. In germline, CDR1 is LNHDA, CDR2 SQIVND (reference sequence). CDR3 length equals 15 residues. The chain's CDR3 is CASSAFPETGTEAFF. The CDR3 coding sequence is TGTGCCAGTAGCGCATTCCCAGAGACAGGGACTGAAGCTTTCTTT. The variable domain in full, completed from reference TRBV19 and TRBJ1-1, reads DGGITQSPKYLFRKEGQNVTLSCEQNLNHDAMYWYRQDPGQGLRLIYYSQIVNDFQKGDIAEGYSVSREKKESFPLTVTSAQKNPTAFYLCASSAFPETGTEAFFGQGTRLTVV.

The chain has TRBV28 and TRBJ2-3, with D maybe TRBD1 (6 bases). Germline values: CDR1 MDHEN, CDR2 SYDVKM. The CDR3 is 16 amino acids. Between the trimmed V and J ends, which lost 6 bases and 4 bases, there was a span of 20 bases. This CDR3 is CASSYSWGLRADTQYF. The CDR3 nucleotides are TGTGCCAGCAGCTACAGTTGGGGGCTTCGGGCAGATACGCAGTATTTT.

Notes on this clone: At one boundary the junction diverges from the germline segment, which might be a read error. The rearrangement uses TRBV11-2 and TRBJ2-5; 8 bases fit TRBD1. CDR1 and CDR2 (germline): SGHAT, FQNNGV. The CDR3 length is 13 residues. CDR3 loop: CASSLVNDRGDNF. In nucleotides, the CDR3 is TGTGCCAGCAGCTTAGTAAACGACAGGGGTGATAACTTC.

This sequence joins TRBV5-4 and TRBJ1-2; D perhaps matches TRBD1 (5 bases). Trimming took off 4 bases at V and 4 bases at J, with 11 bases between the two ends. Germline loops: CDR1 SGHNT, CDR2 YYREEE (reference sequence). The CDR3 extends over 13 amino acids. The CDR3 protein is CASSPGGGYGYTF. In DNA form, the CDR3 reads TGTGCCAGCAGCCCTGGGGGTGGCTATGGCTACACCTTC.

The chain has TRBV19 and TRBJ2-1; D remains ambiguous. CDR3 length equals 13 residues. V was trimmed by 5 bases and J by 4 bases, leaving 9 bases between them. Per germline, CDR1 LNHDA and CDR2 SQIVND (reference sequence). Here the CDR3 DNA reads TGTGCCAGTAGTTCCTCAGTTTACAATGAGCAGTTCTTC. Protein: CASSSSVYNEQFF.

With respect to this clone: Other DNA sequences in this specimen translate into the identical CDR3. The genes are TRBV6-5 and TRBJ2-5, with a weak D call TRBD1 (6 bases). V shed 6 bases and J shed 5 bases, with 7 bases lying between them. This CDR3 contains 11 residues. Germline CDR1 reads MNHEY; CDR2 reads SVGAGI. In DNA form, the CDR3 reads TGTGCCAGCAGGAGGGGGGAGACCCAGTACTTC. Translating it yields CASRRGETQYF.

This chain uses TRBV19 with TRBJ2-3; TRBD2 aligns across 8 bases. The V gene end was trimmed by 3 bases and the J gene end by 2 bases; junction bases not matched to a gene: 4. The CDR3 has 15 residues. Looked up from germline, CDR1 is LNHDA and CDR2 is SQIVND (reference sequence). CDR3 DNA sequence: TGTGCCAGTAGTATTGTAGCGGGGTTCACAGATACGCAGTATTTT. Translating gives CASSIVAGFTDTQYF.

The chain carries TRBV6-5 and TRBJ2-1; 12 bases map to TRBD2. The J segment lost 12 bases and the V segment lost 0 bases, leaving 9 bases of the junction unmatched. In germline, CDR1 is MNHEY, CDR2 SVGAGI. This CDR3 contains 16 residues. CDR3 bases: TGTGCCAGCAGTTACTCGGGACTAGCGGGTGCTGATGGGCAGTTCTTC. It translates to CASSYSGLAGADGQFF.

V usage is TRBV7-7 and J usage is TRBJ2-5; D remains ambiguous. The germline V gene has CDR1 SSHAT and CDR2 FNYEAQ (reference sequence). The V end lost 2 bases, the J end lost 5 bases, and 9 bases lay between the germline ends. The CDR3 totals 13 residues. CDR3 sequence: CASSLNQQETQYF. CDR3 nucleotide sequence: TGTGCCAGCAGCTTAAACCAGCAGGAGACCCAGTACTTC.

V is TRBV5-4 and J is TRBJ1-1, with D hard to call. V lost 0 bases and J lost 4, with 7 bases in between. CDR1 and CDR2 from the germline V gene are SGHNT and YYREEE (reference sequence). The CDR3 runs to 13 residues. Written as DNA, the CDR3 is TGTGCCAGCAGCTTGGGACCGGGCACTGAAGCTTTCTTT. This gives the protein CASSLGPGTEAFF.

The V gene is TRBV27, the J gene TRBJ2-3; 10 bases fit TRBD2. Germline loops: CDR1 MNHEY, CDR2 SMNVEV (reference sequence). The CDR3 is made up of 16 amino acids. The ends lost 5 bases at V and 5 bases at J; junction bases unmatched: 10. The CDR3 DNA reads TGTGCCAGCAGTCCCGACCTAGCGGGAGTAGGAGATACGCAGTATTTT. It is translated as CASSPDLAGVGDTQYF.

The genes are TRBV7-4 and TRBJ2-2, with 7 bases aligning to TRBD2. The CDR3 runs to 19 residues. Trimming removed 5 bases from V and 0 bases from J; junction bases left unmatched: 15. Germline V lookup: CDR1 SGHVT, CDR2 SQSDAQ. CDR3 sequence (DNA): TGTGCCAGCAGCGCTTGCGGGGGTAAAGTAGCAGCGAACACCGGGGAGCTGTTTTTT. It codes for CASSACGGKVAANTGELFF.